The 8 T cell receptor beta chains reported below all come from one sample, sequenced in a study of T cells in Graves' hyperthyroidism and ophthalmopathy. The investigators amplified TCR beta CDR3 regions from RNA transcripts. HTBI primers were the set used in a first-round RT-PCR of the TCR CDR3. TCRdb reanalysed the multiplex PCR reads using MiXCR and keeps one entry per CDR3 protein. The sample records some 250,000 distinct CDR3 sequences, roughly 15% being singletons. What was sequenced was blood. Every receptor here comes from a woman aged 40 to 50 with Graves' hyperthyroidism that later progressed to Graves' ophthalmopathy.

This chain joins TRBV5-1 and TRBJ1-4; weak D call: TRBD1 (5 bases). The length of the CDR3 is 16 residues. Trimming took 0 bases from V and 4 from J, leaving 13 bases between them. CDR1 is SGHRS, CDR2 YFSETQ, per germline. CDR3 residues: CASSLGGTGVNEKLFF. CDR3 sequence (DNA): TGCGCCAGCAGCTTGGGCGGGACCGGCGTTAATGAAAAACTGTTTTTT.

This clonotype was found many times. This sequence joins TRBV18 and TRBJ1-1; possibly TRBD1 for D (5 bases). Germline V gene lookup returns CDR1 KGHSH and CDR2 LQKENI. The CDR3 spans 12 residues. The germline V and J ends were trimmed by 3 bases and 6 bases, with 8 bases remaining between them. CDR3 DNA: TGTGCCAGCTCACCCGCGACAGCTGAAGCTTTCTTT. This sequence encodes CASSPATAEAFF. Complete variable domain (other parts from reference TRBV18 and TRBJ1-1): NAGVMQNPRHLVRRRGQEARLRCSPMKGHSHVYWYRQLPEEGLKFMVYLQKENIIDESGMPKERFSAEFPKEGPSILRIQQVVRGDSAAYFCASSPATAEAFFGQGTRLTVV.

This clonotype was seen ten or more times. The rearrangement links TRBV5-1 to TRBJ1-5, with 7 bases identical to TRBD1. V dropped 5 bases and J dropped 3; count of bases not matched to a gene: 11. CDR1 SGHRS and CDR2 YFSETQ come from the germline V gene. The CDR3 length is 16 residues. The CDR3 DNA sequence: TGCGCCAGCAGGTACCAGGGACAGACAGCCAATCAGCCCCAGCATTTT. Translating it yields CASRYQGQTANQPQHF.

This clonotype occurred many times. The chain links TRBV7-9 to TRBJ2-5, with 8 bases lining up with TRBD1. Germline V gene lookup returns CDR1 SEHNR and CDR2 FQNEAQ (reference sequence). Trimming took 5 bases from V and 5 from J; bases not matched to a gene: 13. CDR3 length: 16 residues. CDR3 loop: CASSRRRDRSGETQYF. CDR3 nucleotides: TGTGCCAGCAGCCGGCGTAGGGACAGGTCGGGGGAGACCCAGTACTTC.

This chain joins TRBV28 and TRBJ2-1, with a possible D match to TRBD2 (5 bases). Per germline, CDR1 MDHEN and CDR2 SYDVKM. CDR3 length: 14 residues. V shed 6 bases and J shed 6 bases, with 15 bases lying between them. The CDR3 spells CASSPAGGRNEQFF. The CDR3 DNA sequence: TGTGCCAGCAGCCCCGCGGGCGGGCGCAATGAGCAGTTCTTC.

Ten or more counts support this clonotype. The chain couples TRBV2 to TRBJ2-1; 7 positions agree with TRBD2. Germline values: CDR1 SNHLY, CDR2 FYNNEI. The CDR3 has 13 residues. V lost 7 bases, J lost 3 bases, and 3 bases stayed unmatched. CDR3: CASTRDYYNEQFF. In DNA, the CDR3 is TGTGCCAGCACCCGGGACTACTACAATGAGCAGTTCTTC.

V is TRBV5-5 and J is TRBJ2-7, with 12 bases fitting TRBD1. The CDR3 has 16 residues. The V gene end was trimmed by 4 bases and the J gene end by 6 bases; junction bases not matched to a gene: 11. Germline V CDR1 and CDR2: SGHKS, YYEKEE (reference sequence). The CDR3 here is CASSRDRGRSALEQYF. CDR3 DNA sequence: TGTGCCAGCAGCCGGGACAGGGGGCGTTCAGCTCTCGAGCAGTACTTC.

In its sample, this clonotype was seen many times. The chain carries TRBV12-3 or TRBV12-4 and TRBJ1-5; no firm D call. Trimming left V 6 bases short and J 5 bases short, with 14 bases between. This CDR3 is built from 14 residues. CDR3 DNA sequence: TGTGCCAGCAGCCGGGCCGGGCTGTATCAGCCCCAGCATTTT. Translation: CASSRAGLYQPQHF.